This TCR beta chain was sequenced during a study of persistence of HIV-infected CD4 T cells. Study in general: Median time on suppressive ART was seven to nine years.

The CDR3 is 14 amino acids. The germline gives CDR1 LNHDA, CDR2 SQIVND (reference sequence). The junction had 3 bases not matched to a gene; V was cut back by 4 bases and J by 4 bases. The immunoSEQ assay was version 4, run in survey mode. Clones were read by immunoSEQ multiplex PCR, and TCRdb kept only the in-frame ones, dropping some. The sample carries about 20,000 clones, 65% recorded once. As for this clone: The antigen remains undetermined.

An overlapping HIV-1 Gag peptide pool stimulated these cells at approximately 0.91 ug/peptide/mL. Sorting of responding CD4+ T cells relied on upregulated CD40 ligand together with CD69. Undetectable plasma HIV-1 RNA below 50 copies/mL lasted at least 4 years. CD8+ T cells were removed from PBMCs prior to stimulation. Sample: CD4+ T cells sorted from PBMCs after roughly 17-hour stimulation, taken from a patient who received antiretroviral therapy. The sequence was collected from an adult woman with HIV who was CMV-seropositive. The rearrangement uses TRBV19 and TRBJ2-2; 7 bases agree with TRBD1. The CDR3 coding sequence is TGTGCCAGTAGTAACAGGGGAACCACCGGGGAGCTGTTTTTT. It translates to CASSNRGTTGELFF.